Each of the 19 T cell receptor beta chains below was sequenced from the same sample in a study of control samples from healthy donors and cancer patients. Sequencing used immunoSEQ multiplex PCR; TCRdb keeps in-frame clones, though not all of them. Of approximately 70,000 clones listed, 75% to 90% are singletons. Sequenced: blood. The receptors shown here come from a man aged 50-59 years in good health.

This sequence joins TRBV9 and TRBJ2-2; 8 bases line up with TRBD1. CDR1 SGDLS and CDR2 YYNGEE come from the germline V gene. V lost 3 bases to trimming and J lost 4 bases; unmatched junction nucleotides: 5. This CDR3 comprises 15 residues. The DNA of the CDR3 is TGTGCCAGCAGCGCCAGGACAGGGCTCACCGGGGAGCTGTTTTTT. Translation: CASSARTGLTGELFF.

The chain employs TRBV11-2 and TRBJ2-1; D is perhaps TRBD1 or TRBD2 (5 bases each). Germline V gene sequence: CDR1 SGHAT, CDR2 FQNNGV. CDR3 size: 16 residues. Trimming left V 0 bases short and J 0 bases short, with 9 bases between. The CDR3 is CASSLDLGVSYNEQFF. The DNA for the CDR3 is TGTGCCAGCAGCTTAGATCTGGGGGTCTCCTACAATGAGCAGTTCTTC.

This chain connects TRBV7-2 to TRBJ2-3; D is unresolved. From germline, CDR1 is SGHTA and CDR2 FQGNSA. CDR3 length: 12 residues. V lost 5 bases and J 6 bases, leaving 9 bases between the germline ends. CDR3 sequence: CASSLMLDTQYF. The CDR3 DNA sequence: TGTGCCAGCAGCCTCATGCTCGATACGCAGTATTTT.

The chain carries TRBV2 and TRBJ2-5, with a possible D match to TRBD2 (5 bases). The CDR3 length is 18 residues. Trimming took off 4 bases at V and 1 base at J, with 22 bases between the two ends. Germline CDR1 and CDR2: SNHLY and FYNNEI. The DNA of the CDR3 is TGTGCCAGCAGTGTAGCGCCCGGGCGTTCGTTGATCCAAGAGACCCAGTACTTC. It specifies CASSVAPGRSLIQETQYF. The variable domain in full, completed from reference TRBV2 and TRBJ2-5, reads EPEVTQTPSHQVTQMGQEVILRCVPISNHLYFYWYRQILGQKVEFLVSFYNNEISEKSEIFDDQFSVERPDGSNFTLKIRSTKLEDSAMYFCASSVAPGRSLIQETQYFGPGTRLLVL.

The rearrangement uses TRBV6-1 and TRBJ2-5; D gene ambiguous. Germline V gene data show CDR1 as MNHNS and CDR2 as SASEGT. This CDR3 is built from 14 residues. V was pared by 3 bases and J by 1 base, with 9 bases between. The CDR3 reads CASSEAGFQETQYF. CDR3 coding DNA: TGTGCCAGCAGTGAGGCAGGCTTCCAAGAGACCCAGTACTTC.

The chain combines TRBV6-5 with TRBJ2-1; 10 bases are a match to TRBD2. Trimming at V came to 6 bases and at J to 10 bases, leaving 12 bases not matched to a gene. The CDR3 runs to 15 residues. Germline values: CDR1 MNHEY, CDR2 SVGAGI. Here the CDR3 reads CASSLLAGSRREQFF. The CDR3 nucleotides read TGTGCCAGCAGCTTACTAGCGGGGTCCCGGCGGGAGCAGTTCTTC.

Points on this clone: This may be a read error: a much more frequent sequence differs by one nucleotide. V gene TRBV5-6 combines with J gene TRBJ2-5; D remains unclear. CDR3 length equals 12 residues. The V end lost 3 bases, the J end lost 2 bases, and 5 bases lay between the germline ends. The V gene's germline CDR1 is SGHDT and CDR2 YYEEEE. The CDR3 DNA follows: TGTGCCAGCAGCTGGGTTCAAGAGACCCAGTACTTC. Residues: CASSWVQETQYF.

The V and J genes are TRBV5-1 and TRBJ2-5; TRBD1 is a possible D gene (5 bases). The CDR3 has 13 residues. Germline V CDR1 and CDR2: SGHRS, YFSETQ. Trimming stripped 5 bases from V and 6 bases from J, with 14 bases between. CDR3 amino acids: CASRGPPAQTQYF. CDR3 sequence (DNA): TGCGCCAGCAGGGGGCCCCCTGCGCAGACCCAGTACTTC. Supplemented by reference TRBV5-1 and TRBJ2-5, the full variable domain reads KAGVTQTPRYLIKTRGQQVTLSCSPISGHRSVSWYQQTPGQGLQFLFEYFSETQRNKGNFPGRFSGRQFSNSRSEMNVSTLELGDSALYLCASRGPPAQTQYFGPGTRLLVL.

This chain joins TRBV15 and TRBJ1-1; D is unclear. The CDR3 totals 15 residues. Germline CDR1 and CDR2: LNHNV and YYDKDF (reference sequence). V was clipped by 0 bases and J by 2 bases, with 10 bases between them. The CDR3 coding sequence is TGTGCCACCAGCAGAGACTCGGGAATTAACACTGAAGCTTTCTTT. As protein: CATSRDSGINTEAFF.

The rearrangement links TRBV11-2 to TRBJ2-3; TRBD1 aligns across 7 bases. The CDR3 totals 15 residues. Germline values: CDR1 SGHAT, CDR2 FQNNGV. V shed 5 bases, J shed 1 base, and the junction held 6 bases outside the gene matches. The CDR3 protein is CASSLDRAGTDTQYF. Written as DNA, the CDR3 is TGTGCCAGCAGCCTTGACAGGGCTGGCACAGATACGCAGTATTTT.

This clone counts as medium-sized (0.01 to 0.1%). The chain carries TRBV6-2 or TRBV6-3 and TRBJ2-2; weak D call: TRBD1 (5 bases). Trimming took off 2 bases at V and 5 bases at J, with 9 bases between the two ends. The CDR3 sequence is 14 residues long. Germline CDR1 is MNHEY and CDR2 is SVGEGT. For the CDR3, the DNA is TGTGCCAGCAGTTACAGGGGCGAAACCGGGGAGCTGTTTTTT. Its protein is CASSYRGETGELFF.

This rearrangement joins TRBV7-2 to TRBJ1-1; a weak D match, TRBD1 (5 bases). Germline V gene sequence: CDR1 SGHTA, CDR2 FQGNSA. V gave up 0 bases and J gave up 11 bases, with 13 bases separating them. CDR3 length: 13 residues. The CDR3 spells CASSLAGAGWAFF. CDR3 DNA: TGTGCCAGCAGCTTAGCAGGGGCAGGGTGGGCTTTCTTT.

Of note for this clone: The DNA is left out, because the CDR3 cannot be placed on it with certainty; the CDR3 is given as TCRdb lists it. V is TRBV7-9 and J is TRBJ1-2; the DNA was not compared with TRBD1, the D call given in the table. Counting both end residues, the CDR3 totals 12 amino acids. Germline assignment: CDR1 SEHNR and CDR2 FQNEAQ (reference sequence). The CDR3 loop is CASSWGQGSPTF.

The chain links TRBV4-1 to TRBJ2-7; D is undetermined. Germline CDR1 and CDR2: MGHRA and YSYEKL. The CDR3 has 14 amino acids. Trimming pared 1 base from V and 2 bases from J, leaving 9 bases between. Written as DNA, the CDR3 is TGCGCCAGCAGCCAAGCCCCAGAAGCCTACGAGCAGTACTTC. Translation: CASSQAPEAYEQYF.

J is TRBJ2-5 and V is TRBV9; 8 nucleotides agree with TRBD2. Looked up from germline, CDR1 is SGDLS and CDR2 is YYNGEE. This CDR3 region has 16 residues. After removal of 0 bases from V and 1 base from J, the junction contained 5 bases not matched to a gene. CDR3 protein: CASSVVSGGTQETQYF. The CDR3, as DNA: TGTGCCAGCAGCGTAGTAAGCGGGGGAACCCAAGAGACCCAGTACTTC.

The chain carries TRBV19 and TRBJ1-6; 9 bases are shared with TRBD1. Trimming at V came to 10 bases and at J to 10 bases, leaving 8 bases not matched to a gene. Germline V lookup: CDR1 LNHDA, CDR2 SQIVND (reference sequence). CDR3 length equals 13 residues. CDR3: CAIQQGAGSPLHF. The CDR3 DNA is TGTGCCATCCAACAGGGGGCCGGATCACCCCTCCACTTT.

The chain has TRBV7-8 and TRBJ2-7; 7 bases are a match to TRBD1. This CDR3 contains 18 residues. Unmatched junction bases numbered 20, after V lost 5 bases and J lost 4 bases. The V gene's germline CDR1 is SGHVS and CDR2 FQNEAQ. In DNA form, the CDR3 reads TGTGCCAGCAGCCCCGACAGGGTTGGGATCCTCATGACATACGAGCAGTACTTC. Its protein product is CASSPDRVGILMTYEQYF.

Many counts were recorded for this clone. The J gene is TRBJ2-1, the V gene TRBV6-1, with D unclear. The CDR3 totals 14 residues. Germline CDR1 reads MNHNS; CDR2 reads SASEGT. Trimming removed 1 base from V and 4 bases from J, with 8 bases in between. As DNA, the CDR3 is TGTGCCAGCAGTGAAGACAGTGGGTACAATGAGCAGTTCTTC. This codes for CASSEDSGYNEQFF.

The chain carries TRBV30 and TRBJ1-2; D uncertain. This CDR3 contains 12 residues. CDR1 GTSNPN and CDR2 SVGIG come from the germline V gene (reference sequence). Trimming removed 1 base from V and 4 bases from J, with 7 bases in between. The CDR3, as DNA: TGTGCCTGGAGTGGTAACAGCTATGGCTACACCTTC. This gives the protein CAWSGNSYGYTF. The variable domain in full, completed from reference TRBV30 and TRBJ1-2, reads SQTIHQWPATLVQPVGSPLSLECTVEGTSNPNLYWYRQAAGRGLQLLFYSVGIGQISSEVPQNLSASRPQDRQFILSSKKLLLSDSGFYLCAWSGNSYGYTFGSGTRLTVV.